The sequence of this TCR beta chain was determined in a study of T cells in Graves' hyperthyroidism and ophthalmopathy. Study as a whole: Peripheral blood samples were taken at initial diagnosis, prior to any treatment.

This clonotype was recorded at least ten times. The germline CDR1 and CDR2 sequences are SNHLY and FYNNEI. V gave up 3 bases and J gave up 4 bases, with 10 bases separating them. The CDR3 extends over 15 amino acids. Authors of the study amplified TCR beta CDR3 regions from RNA transcripts. When the TCR CDR3 underwent first-round RT-PCR, the HTBI primer set was used. One entry per CDR3 protein, called by TCRdb with MiXCR from the multiplex PCR reads. The sample carries around 290,000 distinct CDR3 sequences, approximately 14% recorded once. Stable Graves' hyperthyroidism denoted no ophthalmopathy progression over 18 months. Clinical symptoms, serum thyroxine, TRAb, thyroid ultrasound and orbital computed tomography established diagnosis. Fresh peripheral blood, 10 ml, yielded the PBMCs.

The sequence came from a woman aged 40 to 50 with Graves' hyperthyroidism. The rearrangement joins TRBV2 to TRBJ2-6, with D tentatively TRBD2 (5 bases). The sample comprised blood. The CDR3 sequence is CASSDEGSGANVLTF. CDR3 DNA sequence: TGTGCCAGCAGTGACGAGGGATCCGGGGCCAACGTCCTGACTTTC.